The entry below describes one T cell receptor beta chain. Its specificity is unknown. Using constant-segment primers, 5'RACE produced TCR alpha and TCR beta cDNA libraries carrying sample barcodes and UMIs. From the 5' RACE reads, TCRdb called clonotypes with MiXCR, one entry per CDR3 protein. The table includes around 370,000 distinct CDR3 sequences, 20% to 25% detected once. This sample stems from a study of T-cell memory formation after mild COVID-19. General study points: CD4+ bias marked clones expanding day 15 to 37, unlike balanced contracting clones. Pre-infection memory already had some responding clones, implying cross-reactive memory joined.

The V end lost 4 bases, the J end lost 0 bases, and 10 bases lay between the germline ends. This CDR3 is built from 16 residues. Sequenced input: PBMCs or a T cell subset sorted from them (not recorded which). V usage is TRBV12-3 or TRBV12-4 and J usage is TRBJ2-6; no reliable D call. The TCR was taken from an adult woman who had mild COVID-19 (a few samples of this study predate the infection). Cell type and time point are not known. This CDR3 is CASSSGRGSGANVLTF. The CDR3 coding sequence is TGTGCCAGCAGTTCGGGCCGAGGCTCTGGGGCCAACGTCCTGACTTTC.